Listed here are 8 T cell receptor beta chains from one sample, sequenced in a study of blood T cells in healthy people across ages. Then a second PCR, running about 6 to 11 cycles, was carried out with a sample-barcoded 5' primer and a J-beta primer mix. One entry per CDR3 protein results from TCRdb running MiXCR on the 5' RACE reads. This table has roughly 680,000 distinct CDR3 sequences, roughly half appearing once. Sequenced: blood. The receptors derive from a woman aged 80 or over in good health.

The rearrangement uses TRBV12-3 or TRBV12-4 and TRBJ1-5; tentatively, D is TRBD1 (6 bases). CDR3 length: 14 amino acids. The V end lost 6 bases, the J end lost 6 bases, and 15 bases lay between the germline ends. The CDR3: CASRGALRGQPQHF. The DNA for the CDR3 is TGTGCCAGCAGGGGGGCCCTCAGAGGTCAGCCCCAGCATTTT.

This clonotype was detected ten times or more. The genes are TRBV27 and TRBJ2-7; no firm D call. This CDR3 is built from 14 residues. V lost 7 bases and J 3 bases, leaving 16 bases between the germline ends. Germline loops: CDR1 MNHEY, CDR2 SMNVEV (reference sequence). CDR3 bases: TGTGCCAGCAATCGTCTTGGGCCCTTCTACGAGCAGTACTTC. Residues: CASNRLGPFYEQYF.

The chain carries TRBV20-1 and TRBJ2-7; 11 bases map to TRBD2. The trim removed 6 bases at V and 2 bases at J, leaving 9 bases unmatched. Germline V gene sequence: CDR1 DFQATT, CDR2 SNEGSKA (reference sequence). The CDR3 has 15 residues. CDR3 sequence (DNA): TGCAGTGCATACGGACTAGCGGGCGGAACCTACGAGCAGTACTTC. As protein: CSAYGLAGGTYEQYF.

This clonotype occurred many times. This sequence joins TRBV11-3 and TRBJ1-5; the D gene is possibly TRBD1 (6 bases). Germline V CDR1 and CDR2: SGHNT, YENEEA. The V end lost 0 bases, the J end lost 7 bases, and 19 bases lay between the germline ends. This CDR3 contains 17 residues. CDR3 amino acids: CASSLEGQGTGRQPQHF. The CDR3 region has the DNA TGTGCCAGCAGCTTAGAGGGTCAGGGTACAGGGCGGCAGCCCCAGCATTTT.

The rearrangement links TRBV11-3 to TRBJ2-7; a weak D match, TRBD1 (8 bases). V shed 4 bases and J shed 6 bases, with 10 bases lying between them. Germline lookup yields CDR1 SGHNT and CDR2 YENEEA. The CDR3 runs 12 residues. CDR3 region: CASSYRGGEQYF. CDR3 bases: TGTGCCAGCAGCTACAGGGGGGGCGAGCAGTACTTC.

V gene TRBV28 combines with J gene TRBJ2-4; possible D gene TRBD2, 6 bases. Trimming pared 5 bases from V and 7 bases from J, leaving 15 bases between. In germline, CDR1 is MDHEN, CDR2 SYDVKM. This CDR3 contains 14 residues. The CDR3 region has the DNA TGTGCCAGCAGTCGGACCGCTGGGGGGAACATTCAGTACTTC. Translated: CASSRTAGGNIQYF.

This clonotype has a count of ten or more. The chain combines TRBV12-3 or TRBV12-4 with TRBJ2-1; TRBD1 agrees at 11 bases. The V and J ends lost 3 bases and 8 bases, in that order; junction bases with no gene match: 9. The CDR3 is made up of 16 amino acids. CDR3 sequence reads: CASSFPGQGAIDEQFF. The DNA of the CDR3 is TGTGCCAGCAGTTTCCCCGGACAGGGGGCTATCGATGAGCAGTTCTTC.

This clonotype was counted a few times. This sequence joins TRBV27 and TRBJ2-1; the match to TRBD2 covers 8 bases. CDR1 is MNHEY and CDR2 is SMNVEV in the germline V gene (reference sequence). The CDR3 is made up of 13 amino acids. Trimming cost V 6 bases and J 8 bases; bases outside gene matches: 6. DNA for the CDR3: TGTGCCAGCAGCCGGGGGGGCCCGGATGAGCAGTTCTTC. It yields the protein CASSRGGPDEQFF.